This entry describes one T cell receptor beta chain. The antigen is undetermined. The sample is drawn from a study of shared clonotypes between healthy human individuals. Study-level results: Sorted-subset sequencing, rarefaction showed, was incomplete despite large depth. The sole specimen, blood, was sampled, and tissue repertoires likely differ.

TCRdb's copy holds only in-frame clones and misses some; the assay was immunoSEQ multiplex PCR. The sample shows about 590,000 clones, 95% to 96% of them seen only once. Naive CD8 cells lacked CD45RO and underwent positive selection for CCR7, leaving out terminally differentiated effector memory CD45RA+ cells. Caucasian adults residing in Nashville, Tennessee made up all the donors. This CDR3 contains 14 residues. Sequenced material: naive CD8+ T cells sorted from blood. The J gene is TRBJ2-7, the V gene TRBV21-1. TRBV21-1 is recorded as a pseudogene. This TCR derives from a woman in her twenties or thirties in good health. CDR3 nucleotide sequence: TGTGCCAGCAGCAACCCCCGGGGGCAGCACGAGCAGTACTTC. This translates into CASSNPRGQHEQYF.